One and the same sample provided the 30 T cell receptor beta chains below, sequenced in a study of OX40 agonist ivuxolimab in advanced cancers. Some clones are missing from TCRdb's copy, which holds only in-frame ones; the method was immunoSEQ multiplex PCR. The sample lists tens of thousands of clones, about 86% occurring once. Sequenced here: CD4+ or CD8+ T cells sorted from blood, sampled in a trial of the OX40 agonist ivuxolimab. The source is an adult with an advanced solid tumor such as melanoma, head and neck, liver or kidney cancer.

V gene TRBV14 combines with J gene TRBJ2-7; the D gene is possibly TRBD2 (6 bases). The CDR3 is 11 residues long. Germline loops: CDR1 SGHDN, CDR2 FVKESK. Trimming shortened V by 3 bases and J by 6 bases, and 6 bases separated the two germline ends. The CDR3: CASSQGGEQYF. In DNA, the CDR3 is TGTGCCAGCAGCCAGGGGGGCGAGCAGTACTTC.

The J gene is TRBJ1-4, the V gene TRBV4-3, with D possibly being TRBD1 (6 bases). The CDR3 extends over 14 amino acids. Trimming left V 1 base short and J 6 bases short, with 9 bases between. CDR1 is LGHNA, CDR2 YSLEER, per germline. The DNA of the CDR3 is TGCGCCAGCAGCCAAGTAACAGGGCATGAAAAACTGTTTTTT. This gives the protein CASSQVTGHEKLFF.

This chain links TRBV9 with TRBJ1-4, with a tentative D call TRBD1 (5 bases). The CDR3 has 15 residues. Germline CDR1 reads SGDLS; CDR2 reads YYNGEE. V gave up 0 bases and J gave up 8 bases, with 14 bases separating them. The CDR3 reads CASSVAGDGGEKLFF. The CDR3 nucleotides read TGTGCCAGCAGCGTAGCCGGGGACGGCGGGGAAAAACTGTTTTTT.

The CDR3 here is CASSEALTPVNTEAFF. The CDR3 DNA follows: TGTGCCAGCAGTGAAGCGCTTACCCCAGTGAACACTGAAGCTTTCTTT. The V call is TRBV6-1, the J call TRBJ1-1; D unclear. Germline-derived CDR1 and CDR2 are MNHNS and SASEGT. V shed 0 bases and J shed 0 bases, with 11 bases lying between them. This CDR3 is built from 16 residues.

J is TRBJ2-1 and V is TRBV9; D uncertain. From germline, CDR1 is SGDLS and CDR2 YYNGEE. V was shortened by 4 bases and J by 1 base, with 12 bases between the two germline ends. CDR3 size: 15 residues. The CDR3 reads CASSRRVLSYNEQFF. For the CDR3, the DNA is TGTGCCAGCAGCCGAAGGGTATTATCCTACAATGAGCAGTTCTTC.

The chain uses TRBV14 and TRBJ1-2; no definite D call. Germline CDR1 is SGHDN and CDR2 is FVKESK. V was cut by 1 base and J by 7 bases, with 10 bases left in between. CDR3 length: 13 residues. The CDR3 DNA reads as TGTGCCAGCAGCCAAGGGAACTGGCTTGGCTACACCTTC. Translating it yields CASSQGNWLGYTF.

The chain employs TRBV5-6 and TRBJ1-5; D perhaps matches TRBD1 (6 bases). This CDR3 region has 13 residues. Germline V lookup: CDR1 SGHDT, CDR2 YYEEEE. Trimming cost V 1 base and J 4 bases, with 6 bases left between them. CDR3 nucleotides: TGTGCCAGCAGCTTGCAGGGGAATCAGCCCCAGCATTTT. It yields the protein CASSLQGNQPQHF. The full variable domain, in which reference TRBV5-6 and TRBJ1-5 provide the parts outside the CDR3, is DAGVTQSPTHLIKTRGQQVTLRCSPKSGHDTVSWYQQALGQGPQFIFQYYEEEERQRGNFPDRFSGHQFPNYSSELNVNALLLGDSALYLCASSLQGNQPQHFGDGTRLSIL.

This clone showed up just a few times. The chain employs TRBV12-5 and TRBJ1-4, with unresolved D. Trimming shortened V by 5 bases and J by 4 bases, and 14 bases separated the two germline ends. CDR1 is LGHNT, CDR2 FRNRAP, per germline. This CDR3 region has 15 residues. The CDR3 DNA reads as TGTGCTAGTGGTCCCGCACCGCCTTTTAATGAAAAACTGTTTTTT. Residues: CASGPAPPFNEKLFF.

CDR3 sequence: CASSTELEPQHF. In DNA form, the CDR3 reads TGTGCCAGCTCAACAGAGCTTGAGCCCCAGCATTTT. The chain carries TRBV18 and TRBJ1-5; D gene unclear. CDR1 is KGHSH and CDR2 is LQKENI in the germline V gene. The CDR3 is 12 residues long. Trimming pared 5 bases from V and 8 bases from J, leaving 10 bases between.

The rearrangement links TRBV11-2 to TRBJ2-7; D is unresolved. The germline CDR1 and CDR2 sequences are SGHAT and FQNNGV. The ends were cut back, 1 base at V and 2 bases at J, with 6 bases in the middle. The CDR3 covers 13 residues. CDR3 sequence: CASSLGQTYEQYV. For the CDR3, the DNA is TGTGCCAGCAGCTTAGGGCAGACCTACGAGCAGTACGTC.

This sequence joins TRBV7-9 and TRBJ2-7, with 15 bases that match TRBD2. Germline V gives CDR1 SEHNR, CDR2 FQNEAQ (reference sequence). The CDR3 contains 15 residues. The V and J ends lost 4 bases and 7 bases, in that order; junction bases with no gene match: 5. The CDR3 DNA reads TGTGCCAGCAGCTCCGGACTAGCGGGAGGGAGTGAGCAGTACTTC. Amino acids: CASSSGLAGGSEQYF.

This clone occurred once. The V and J genes are TRBV27 and TRBJ2-1; 10 bases align to TRBD2. V gave up 3 bases and J gave up 8 bases; unmatched junction bases: 13. The CDR3 extends over 17 amino acids. CDR1 is MNHEY and CDR2 is SMNVEV in the germline V gene (reference sequence). CDR3 in amino acids: CASSFGLAGVSVDEQFF. Here the CDR3 DNA reads TGTGCCAGCAGTTTCGGGCTAGCGGGAGTTTCGGTCGATGAGCAGTTCTTC.

The count of this clone is one. The rearrangement links TRBV25-1 to TRBJ1-2; D remains unclear. Germline loops: CDR1 MGHDK, CDR2 SYGVNS. V lost 2 bases, J lost 6 bases, and 10 bases lay in between. The CDR3 is 13 amino acids. CDR3: CASSEGMANGYTF. In DNA form, the CDR3 reads TGTGCCAGCAGTGAAGGGATGGCTAATGGCTACACCTTC.

The chain recombines TRBV6-6 with TRBJ1-2; D is perhaps TRBD1 (5 bases). The germline V gene has CDR1 MNHNY and CDR2 SVGAGI (reference sequence). Trimming cost V 8 bases and J 6 bases, with 16 bases left between them. The CDR3 sequence is 13 residues long. The CDR3 sequence is CASSDTLWDGYTF. The CDR3 bases are TGTGCCAGCTCGGACACCCTATGGGATGGCTACACCTTC.

The chain uses TRBV9 and TRBJ2-7; weak D call: TRBD2 (7 bases). The CDR3 totals 15 residues. Trimming left V 0 bases short and J 5 bases short, with 15 bases between. CDR1 and CDR2 (germline): SGDLS, YYNGEE. The chain's CDR3 is CASSVEGGGPDEQYF. DNA for the CDR3: TGTGCCAGCAGCGTAGAGGGGGGAGGGCCGGACGAGCAGTACTTC.

The V gene is TRBV27, the J gene TRBJ2-3; the D is unclear. The CDR3 has 14 residues. Germline V gene data show CDR1 as MNHEY and CDR2 as SMNVEV (reference sequence). The V and J ends lost 2 bases and 1 base respectively, with 7 bases between them. The CDR3 DNA reads TGTGCCAGCAGTTTAATTCAGGGCACAGATACGCAGTATTTT. This translates into CASSLIQGTDTQYF.

This chain's CDR3 is CASRGGNIEQFF. In nucleotides, the CDR3 is TGTGCCAGCAGAGGGGGGAATATTGAGCAGTTCTTC. The chain joins TRBV28 to TRBJ2-1; D might be TRBD1 or TRBD2, each matching 6 bases. The CDR3 spans 12 residues. Germline assignment: CDR1 MDHEN and CDR2 SYDVKM. The V gene lost 6 bases and the J gene lost 9 bases, with 12 bases spanning the gap.

Many counts were recorded for this clone. V usage is TRBV7-2 and J usage is TRBJ1-3, with 10 bases identical to TRBD1. This CDR3 has 17 residues. CDR1 SGHTA and CDR2 FQGNSA come from the germline V gene. With V trimmed by 5 bases and J by 2 bases, 9 bases remained unmatched. CDR3 loop: CASSLSGTGVAGNTIYF. The DNA of the CDR3 is TGTGCCAGCAGCCTTTCCGGGACAGGGGTCGCTGGAAACACCATATATTTT.

In the case of this clone: Compared with germline, one end of the junction differs, possibly owing to a read error. The rearrangement joins TRBV28 to TRBJ2-3, with 7 positions matching TRBD2. The CDR3 is made up of 16 amino acids. CDR1 MDHEN and CDR2 SYDVKM come from the germline V gene. CDR3 sequence: CASSLWGGTSTDTQYF. The CDR3 DNA reads TGTGCCAGCAGTCTATGGGGGGGGACTAGCACAGATACGCAGTATTTT.

The V call is TRBV5-1, the J call TRBJ2-2; tentative D call: TRBD1 (5 bases). This CDR3 contains 17 residues. V dropped 0 bases and J dropped 1 base, with 13 bases sitting between them. Germline lookup yields CDR1 SGHRS and CDR2 YFSETQ. The CDR3 DNA reads TGCGCCAGCAGCTTGGCCCAGGACATAGTGAACACCGGGGAGCTGTTTTTT. As protein: CASSLAQDIVNTGELFF.

The genes are TRBV10-3 and TRBJ2-5, with D unclear. Matching the DNA end better, TRBJ2-7 makes the J call doubtful. The CDR3 extends over 11 amino acids. CDR1 is ENHRY and CDR2 is SYGVKD in the germline V gene. CDR3 amino acids: CAISEGYEQYF. The CDR3 coding sequence is TGTGCCATCAGTGAAGGATACGAGCAGTACTTC.

The J gene is TRBJ2-7, the V gene TRBV6-5; maybe TRBD1 (6 bases). This CDR3 contains 14 residues. Germline V gene lookup returns CDR1 MNHEY and CDR2 SVGAGI. Deletions cut 5 bases from V and 3 bases from J, with 14 bases between. The CDR3 DNA sequence: TGTGCCAGCAGTCTTCACACAGGGAACTACGAGCAGTACTTC. It is translated as CASSLHTGNYEQYF.

The chain joins TRBV19 to TRBJ2-5; 9 nucleotides match TRBD2. V dropped 3 bases and J dropped 5; count of bases not matched to a gene: 4. Germline CDR1 LNHDA, CDR2 SQIVND (reference sequence). The CDR3 runs to 14 residues. CDR3 loop: CASSMAGGPETQYF. CDR3 nucleotide sequence: TGTGCCAGTAGTATGGCGGGAGGGCCTGAGACCCAGTACTTC.

This clone appeared a few times. This chain joins TRBV7-9 and TRBJ1-2; 7 positions agree with TRBD1. Per the germline V gene, CDR1 is SEHNR and CDR2 is FQNEAQ (reference sequence). The CDR3 length is 12 residues. Losses at the gene ends were 7 bases for V and 5 bases for J; bases not matched to a gene: 4. The chain's CDR3 is CASTRDSYGYTF. CDR3 DNA: TGTGCCAGCACCAGGGACAGTTATGGCTACACCTTC.

The gene calls are TRBV5-3 and TRBJ2-2, with a possible D match to TRBD2 (5 bases). TRBV5-3 belongs to the ORF category, with a function that is uncertain. The germline V and J ends were trimmed by 2 bases and 3 bases, with 11 bases remaining between them. The CDR3 is 15 amino acids. In DNA, the CDR3 is TGTGCCAGAAGCTTATTGAGGGCGGACACCGGGGAGCTGTTTTTT. Translation: CARSLLRADTGELFF.

V gene TRBV9 combines with J gene TRBJ2-2; D is unclear. Between the trimmed V and J ends, which lost 4 bases and 6 bases, there was a span of 10 bases. The germline CDR1 and CDR2 sequences are SGDLS and YYNGEE. This CDR3 spans 13 amino acids. Written as DNA, the CDR3 is TGTGCCAGCAGCCCCTATTCCCCCGGGGAGCTGTTTTTT. This translates into CASSPYSPGELFF.

This clone has only a few counts. The rearrangement links TRBV28 to TRBJ1-3; 9 nucleotides line up with TRBD1. J lost 0 bases, V lost 6 bases, and 3 bases had no gene match. Germline V gene lookup returns CDR1 MDHEN and CDR2 SYDVKM. The CDR3 is 15 amino acids. CDR3 DNA sequence: TGTGCCAGCAGAACAGGGGGCTACTCTGGAAACACCATATATTTT. Translating it yields CASRTGGYSGNTIYF.

V and J are TRBV19 and TRBJ1-5; D not certain. The CDR3 contains 15 residues. V lost 3 bases to trimming and J lost 0 bases, with 9 bases between them. CDR1 and CDR2 from the germline V gene are LNHDA and SQIVND (reference sequence). CDR3 DNA: TGTGCCAGTAGTATGGTCCTTTATAGCAATCAGCCCCAGCATTTT. It translates to CASSMVLYSNQPQHF.

The CDR3 DNA sequence: TGCGCCAGCAGCCGACCAGGAGGGGGGTCCTACGAGCAGTACTTC. Translating gives CASSRPGGGSYEQYF. The chain recombines TRBV4-1 with TRBJ2-7; D tentatively fits TRBD1 or TRBD2 (6 bases each). The CDR3 spans 15 residues. V lost 4 bases to trimming and J lost 1 base, with 14 bases between them. Germline-derived CDR1 and CDR2 are MGHRA and YSYEKL.

The chain recombines TRBV7-9 with TRBJ2-5; the D is unclear. The end of the DNA aligns better with TRBJ2-7, so the J call may be wrong. This CDR3 contains 13 residues. Germline CDR1 reads SEHNR; CDR2 reads FQNEAQ (reference sequence). The CDR3 nucleotides read TGTGCCAGCAGCGGACGGACCTCCTACGAGCAGTACTTC. Residues: CASSGRTSYEQYF.